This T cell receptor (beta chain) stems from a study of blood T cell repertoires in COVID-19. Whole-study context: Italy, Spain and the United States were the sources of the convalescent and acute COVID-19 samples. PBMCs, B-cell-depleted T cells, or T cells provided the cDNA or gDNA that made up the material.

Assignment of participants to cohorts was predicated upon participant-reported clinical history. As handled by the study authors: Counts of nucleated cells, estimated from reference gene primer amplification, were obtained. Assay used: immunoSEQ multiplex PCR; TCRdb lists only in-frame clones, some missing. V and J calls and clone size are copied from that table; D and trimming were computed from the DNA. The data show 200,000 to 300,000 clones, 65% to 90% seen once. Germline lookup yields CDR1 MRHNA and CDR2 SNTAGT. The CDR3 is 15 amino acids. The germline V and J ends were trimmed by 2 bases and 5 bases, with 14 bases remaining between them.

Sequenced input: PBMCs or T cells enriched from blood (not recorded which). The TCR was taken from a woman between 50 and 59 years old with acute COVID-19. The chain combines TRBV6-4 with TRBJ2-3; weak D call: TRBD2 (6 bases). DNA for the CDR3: TGTGCCAGCAGTGACCAAGGCGGGGTAAGAGATACGCAGTATTTT. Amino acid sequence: CASSDQGGVRDTQYF.